The 14 T cell receptor beta chains presented below share a single source sample, sequenced in a study of OX40 agonist ivuxolimab in advanced cancers. Profiled with immunoSEQ multiplex PCR; TCRdb holds only in-frame clones, not every one. The sample lists around 74,000 clones, under 95% seen once, with roughly 9.6% in the top ten. Sequencing used CD4+ or CD8+ T cells sorted from blood, obtained in a trial of the OX40 agonist ivuxolimab. These receptors were obtained from an adult with an advanced solid tumor such as melanoma, head and neck, liver or kidney cancer.

The V call is TRBV19, the J call TRBJ1-1; tentatively, D is TRBD1 (5 bases). The CDR3 is 13 residues long. Trimming shortened V by 1 base and J by 12 bases, and 15 bases separated the two germline ends. Looked up from germline, CDR1 is LNHDA and CDR2 is SQIVND (reference sequence). As DNA, the CDR3 is TGTGCCAGTAGTATAGGTGGACATGGGGAGCCTTTCTTT. Amino acid sequence: CASSIGGHGEPFF.

This clone was seen only once. The CDR3 protein is CASNPGTSVYEQYF. The CDR3 coding sequence is TGTGCCAGCAACCCCGGGACTAGCGTTTACGAGCAGTACTTC. This chain links TRBV27 with TRBJ2-7; 10 bases are a match to TRBD2. The junction had 7 bases not matched to a gene; V was cut back by 7 bases and J by 4 bases. Germline assignment: CDR1 MNHEY and CDR2 SMNVEV (reference sequence). This CDR3 spans 14 amino acids.

V is TRBV7-9 and J is TRBJ2-5, with TRBD2 identical over 8 bases. Germline values: CDR1 SEHNR, CDR2 FQNEAQ (reference sequence). The trim removed 1 base at V and 5 bases at J, leaving 12 bases unmatched. CDR3 length: 17 amino acids. In DNA, the CDR3 is TGTGCCAGCAGCTTAGATACGGGGGGGCCCGTTCGGGAGACCCAGTACTTC. As protein: CASSLDTGGPVRETQYF.

The chain recombines TRBV23-1 with TRBJ2-1; 10 bases map to TRBD2. TRBV23-1 is placed among ORFs of uncertain function. The CDR3 is 16 amino acids. With 3 bases clipped from V and 3 bases from J, the junction kept 5 bases outside the gene matches. The CDR3 protein is CASSHGERGGYNEQFF. The CDR3 DNA reads as TGCGCCAGCAGTCATGGAGAGCGGGGGGGCTACAATGAGCAGTTCTTC.

Note on this clone: At the DNA level, this CDR3 is encoded by other sequences in the same sample as well. CDR3 nucleotide sequence: TGCGCCAGCAGCTGGGGGACAGAAACCTACGAGCAGTACTTC. This gives the protein CASSWGTETYEQYF. The gene calls are TRBV5-1 and TRBJ2-7; 7 bases fit TRBD1. With V trimmed by 3 bases and J by 2 bases, 5 bases remained unmatched. CDR3 length: 14 amino acids. Looked up from germline, CDR1 is SGHRS and CDR2 is YFSETQ.

The chain carries TRBV27 and TRBJ2-5; D possibly corresponds to TRBD2 (5 bases). The J call may be in error: the DNA end matches TRBJ2-7 better. The CDR3 totals 14 residues. Germline V gene lookup returns CDR1 MNHEY and CDR2 SMNVEV (reference sequence). The CDR3 DNA sequence: TGTGCCAGCAGTTTAAACGGACTTAGCTACGAGCAGTACTTC. Protein product: CASSLNGLSYEQYF.

This clone was detected only a few times. This sequence joins TRBV6-1 and TRBJ2-7; 12 bases are a match to TRBD2. This CDR3 spans 15 amino acids. Trimming removed 2 bases from V and 2 bases from J; junction bases left unmatched: 1. Germline lookup yields CDR1 MNHNS and CDR2 SASEGT. The CDR3 bases are TGTGCCAGCAGTGAATCTAGCGGGGGGGCCTACGAGCAGTACTTC. This codes for CASSESSGGAYEQYF.

The chain employs TRBV27 and TRBJ1-5; TRBD1 matches at 12 bases. In germline, CDR1 is MNHEY, CDR2 SMNVEV (reference sequence). The CDR3 extends over 16 amino acids. After removal of 5 bases from V and 10 bases from J, the junction contained 12 bases not matched to a gene. This chain's CDR3 is CASSVLGGDRGHPQHF. Written as DNA, the CDR3 is TGTGCCAGCAGTGTCCTGGGGGGGGACAGGGGGCACCCCCAGCATTTT.

The V gene is TRBV29-1, the J gene TRBJ1-4; D call uncertain. CDR1 is SQVTM and CDR2 is ANQGSEA in the germline V gene. V shed 3 bases and J shed 8 bases, with 13 bases lying between them. The CDR3 runs to 13 residues. The CDR3: CSVDGESGEKLFF. CDR3 in DNA: TGCAGCGTTGACGGGGAAAGCGGAGAAAAACTGTTTTTT. Combining the CDR3 with reference TRBV29-1 and TRBJ1-4 gives the whole variable domain SAVISQKPSRDICQRGTSLTIQCQVDSQVTMMFWYRQQPGQSLTLIATANQGSEATYESGFVIDKFPISRPNLTFSTLTVSNMSPEDSSIYLCSVDGESGEKLFFGSGTQLSVL.

This clone was seen once. This chain uses TRBV5-1 with TRBJ2-1; D not resolved. The CDR3 has 12 amino acids. V was clipped by 0 bases and J by 8 bases, with 6 bases between them. Germline V CDR1 and CDR2: SGHRS, YFSETQ. Written as DNA, the CDR3 is TGCGCCAGCAGCTTGGGGGTAGATGAGCAGTTCTTC. It yields the protein CASSLGVDEQFF.

The V gene is TRBV29-1, the J gene TRBJ2-3; 9 nucleotides agree with TRBD2. V lost 6 bases and J lost 2; bases outside the gene matches: 6. This CDR3 comprises 14 residues. CDR1 is SQVTM, CDR2 ANQGSEA, per germline. The CDR3 loop reads CSVSLAGFTDTQYF. CDR3 nucleotides: TGCAGCGTCTCCCTAGCGGGGTTCACAGATACGCAGTATTTT.

The chain combines TRBV13 with TRBJ2-5; D may be TRBD1 or TRBD2 (5 bases each). The CDR3 covers 12 residues. Germline V gives CDR1 PRHDT, CDR2 FYEKMQ (reference sequence). V was clipped by 4 bases and J by 7 bases, with 10 bases between them. CDR3 residues: CASSSYGGTQYF. The CDR3 nucleotides are TGTGCCAGCAGCTCATATGGGGGGACCCAGTACTTC.

V gene TRBV6-1 combines with J gene TRBJ2-7, with D perhaps being TRBD1 or TRBD2 (5 bases each). Trimming removed 6 bases from V and 4 bases from J, with 13 bases in between. Germline CDR1 is MNHNS and CDR2 is SASEGT. The CDR3 consists of 13 residues. DNA for the CDR3: TGTGCCAGCAGCTGGGACGGCAGATACGAGCAGTACTTC. Residues: CASSWDGRYEQYF.

The chain recombines TRBV7-6 with TRBJ2-1, with TRBD2 as a possible D gene (5 bases). From germline, CDR1 is SGHVS and CDR2 FNYEAQ. Deletions cut 1 base from V and 8 bases from J, with 9 bases between. This CDR3 is 13 amino acids long. As DNA, the CDR3 is TGTGCCAGCAGCTTAGGACTAATCGATGAGCAGTTCTTC. It codes for CASSLGLIDEQFF.